One T cell receptor beta chain is described in this entry. Its antigen is unidentified. One junction end disagrees with the germline gene, perhaps due to a read error. Germline V gene lookup returns CDR1 SGHTA and CDR2 FQGNSA. This CDR3 is built from 13 residues. This record comes from a study of radiation and T cells in renal cell carcinoma. Study-wide points: Compared with controls, irradiated tumors had more, larger dominant CDR3 motifs. Top 100 clonotypes averaged about 50% in irradiated versus about 43% in nephrectomy-only tumors.

Only in-frame clones appear in the TCRdb table, and some are missing; sequencing was by immunoSEQ multiplex PCR. The sample includes around 16,000 clones, around three fifths of them seen just once. Sample treatment: 15 Gy SBRT to primary tumor, nephrectomy 4 weeks later. Nephrectomy followed 15 Gy stereotactic body radiation by 4 weeks. The patient's renal cell carcinoma had clear cell pathology. The chain couples TRBV7-2 to TRBJ1-2; 7 bases align to TRBD1. The sequenced sample was tumor tissue, obtained from a patient whose treatment included radiotherapy and nephrectomy. The receptor was derived from a woman between 70 and 85 years old with renal cell carcinoma. The CDR3: CASSQGGLFRYTF. As DNA, the CDR3 is TGCGCCAGCAGCCAAGGGGGCCTGTTTCGCTACACCTTC.